The rows below give T cell receptor beta chains drawn from one sample of a study of cytomegalovirus exposure and HLA in healthy donors. The method was immunoSEQ multiplex PCR; TCRdb's version includes in-frame clones alone and lacks a portion of them. The table lists some 120,000 clones, 55% to 75% of them singletons, with roughly 1.6% in the top ten. The sequencing sample was made of PBMCs. Every receptor here comes from a man younger than 40 in good health and CMV-seropositive. Both conserved end residues are part of each CDR3. A D gene is named only where the DNA matches it firmly. Not every row has a clone size; where given, it reads once, few, many or a size class.

J gene: TRBJ2-3
clone size: few
V gene: TRBV28
D gene: TRBD2
CDR3 protein: CANEGLAGLIASTDTQYF
CDR3 DNA: TGTGCCAACGAGGGGTTAGCGGGGCTCATAGCTAGCACAGATACGCAGTATTTT

J gene: TRBJ1-5
clone size: -
V gene: TRBV2
D gene: -
CDR3 protein: CASSEILTSDSNQPQHF
CDR3 DNA: TGTGCCAGCAGTGAAATTTTGACTAGCGATAGCAATCAGCCCCAGCATTTT

J gene: TRBJ2-7
clone size: few
V gene: TRBV6-5
D gene: TRBD2
CDR3 protein: CASSVLAGVIYEQYF
CDR3 DNA: TGTGCCAGCAGTGTACTAGCGGGAGTTATCTACGAGCAGTACTTC

J gene: TRBJ2-2
clone size: few
V gene: TRBV5-1
D gene: TRBD1
CDR3 protein: CASSPAGTGGTGELFF
CDR3 DNA: TGCGCCAGCAGCCCGGCCGGGACAGGCGGAACCGGGGAGCTGTTTTTT

J gene: TRBJ2-1
clone size: few
V gene: TRBV9
D gene: TRBD2
CDR3 protein: CASSVEPSGTYNEQFF
CDR3 DNA: TGTGCCAGCAGCGTAGAGCCTAGCGGGACCTACAATGAGCAGTTCTTC

J gene: TRBJ1-2
clone size: -
V gene: TRBV2
D gene: -
CDR3 protein: CASSRQVEANYGYTF
CDR3 DNA: TGTGCCAGCAGTAGACAGGTCGAAGCTAACTATGGCTACACCTTC

J gene: TRBJ1-1
clone size: few
V gene: TRBV16
D gene: -
CDR3 protein: CASTKTENTEAFF
CDR3 DNA: TGTGCCAGCACCAAGACAGAGAACACTGAAGCTTTCTTT

J gene: TRBJ2-3
clone size: -
V gene: TRBV4-2
D gene: -
CDR3 protein: CASSQRLVADTQYF
CDR3 DNA: TGTGCCAGCAGCCAAAGACTAGTAGCAGATACGCAGTATTTT

J gene: TRBJ1-5
clone size: -
V gene: TRBV6-1
D gene: -
CDR3 protein: CASSTGGGNQPQHF
CDR3 DNA: TGTGCCAGCAGCACGGGGGGAGGCAATCAGCCCCAGCATTTT

J gene: TRBJ2-7
clone size: once
V gene: TRBV7-6
D gene: TRBD2
CDR3 protein: CASSLVGTSGSYEQYF
CDR3 DNA: TGTGCCAGCAGCTTAGTCGGGACTAGCGGCTCCTACGAGCAGTACTTC